Below, one TCR beta chain is given with its context. The antigen is undetermined. This sample is drawn from a study of blood T cells in healthy people across ages. Findings and limits, study-wide: Measured against age, TCR beta diversity per million T cells decreased in a roughly linear manner. Unsorted PBMCs blocked a conclusive comparison of naive and antigen-experienced cells. There was a strong correlation between TCR beta diversity and naive T cell percentage.

The CDR3 runs 13 residues. Trimming took off 6 bases at V and 0 bases at J, with 11 bases between the two ends. From germline, CDR1 is DFQATT and CDR2 SNEGSKA (reference sequence). Sample-barcoded 5' priming and a J-beta primer mix drove a second PCR of roughly 7 to 11 cycles. Every molecule of cDNA carried a tag from a template-switch adaptor with 12 random nucleotides. TCRdb reprocessed the 5' RACE reads with MiXCR, giving one entry per CDR3 protein. The table includes about 570,000 distinct CDR3 sequences, approximately 27% detected once. The sample comprised blood. This sequence was found in a woman aged 70 to 79 in good health. This sequence joins TRBV20-1 and TRBJ1-2; no firm D call. CDR3 amino acids: CSAPLVTNYGYTF. The CDR3 nucleotides read TGCAGTGCCCCCTTGGTCACTAACTATGGCTACACCTTC.